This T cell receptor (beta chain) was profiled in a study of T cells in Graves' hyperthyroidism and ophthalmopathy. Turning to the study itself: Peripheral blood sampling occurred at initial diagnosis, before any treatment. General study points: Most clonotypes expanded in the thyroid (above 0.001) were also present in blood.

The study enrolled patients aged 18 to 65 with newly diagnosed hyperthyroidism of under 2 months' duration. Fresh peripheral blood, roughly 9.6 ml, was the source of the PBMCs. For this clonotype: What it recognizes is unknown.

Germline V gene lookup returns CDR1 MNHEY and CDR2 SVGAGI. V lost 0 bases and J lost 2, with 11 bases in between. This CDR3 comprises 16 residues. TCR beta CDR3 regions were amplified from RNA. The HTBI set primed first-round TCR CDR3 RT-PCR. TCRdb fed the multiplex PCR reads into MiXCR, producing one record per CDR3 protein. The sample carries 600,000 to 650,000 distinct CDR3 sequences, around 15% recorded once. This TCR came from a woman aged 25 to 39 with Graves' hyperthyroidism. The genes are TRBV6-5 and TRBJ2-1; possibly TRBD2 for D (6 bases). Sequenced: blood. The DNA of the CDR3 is TGTGCCAGCAGTTACTCAGTAGCGGTGACCTACAATGAGCAGTTCTTC. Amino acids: CASSYSVAVTYNEQFF.